This T cell receptor (beta chain) was identified during a study of blood T cell repertoires in COVID-19 (dated by TCRdb to between 2020 and 2021). The study in broad terms: The collaborator samples originated in the United States, Italy and Spain and spanned the acute and convalescent phases of COVID-19. The repertoires were released in a freely available public database meant as a resource for research on the immune response to SARS-CoV-2. The samples were drawn from the first 160 participants of the ongoing ImmuneRACE study and from over a thousand subjects provided by 6 global collaborators. Where available, HLA class I and class II types were taken from metadata supplied by the sample provider and were not determined by assay-based typing. The material from the prospective study consisted of cDNA or gDNA derived from T cells, B-cell-depleted T cells, or PBMCs. The dataset comprised deeply sampled blood TCRbeta repertoires from subjects exposed to, actively infected with, or recovered from COVID-19. A de-identified subject ID, COVID-19 status, age in years and sex were almost always included in the sample metadata. The investigation overall reported the following: Clinical and demographic metadata were provided uncurated, with the amount varying by source and participant.

The immunoSEQ Assay, a bias-controlled multiplex PCR, was used to amplify TCRbeta CDR3 regions from genomic DNA. As for the authors' bioinformatics: Nucleated cell counts per sample were estimated from amplification of reference gene primers within the assay. Sequence reads were collapsed and filtered to measure the absolute abundance of every unique TCRbeta CDR3 rearrangement. For each sample, productive Simpson clonality was calculated as the square root of Simpson's diversity index over productive rearrangements. In TCRdb, the immuneACCESS table is reduced to in-frame sequences with V and J assigned. These tables do not hold every clone; where another copy was compared, an unresolved V gene accounts for under half, and the others remain unexplained. The V and J calls and clone size are taken from that table; D and trimming were inferred from the DNA. The sample table shows fewer than 300,000 clones, and 70% to 90% are seen once. Together, the top ten hold roughly 4% of the sample.

As concerns this clone: Its binding antigen is unknown. Per-nucleotide qualities are absent, and no much larger clonotype sits a single base away.

Reading from cysteine to phenylalanine, the CDR3 counts 14 amino acids. The only DNA kept is the CDR3, 42 bases in frame from the first base. The CDR1 and CDR2 encoded by the germline V gene are SGHRS and YFSETQ. Trimming costs V 4 bases and J 1 base, and their ends lie 11 bases apart. Enrolling through a virtual design, the prospective study's participants ranged in age from about 18 to 100 years and lived across more than 20 United States geographic areas. In the prospective study, cohorts were assigned on the basis of participant-reported clinical history obtained from a screening survey and a study questionnaire. ImmuneRACE Cohort 3 recovered participants were defined by two consecutive negative NP/OP PCR tests, healthcare professional clearance, or symptom resolution. In the prospective study, mobile phlebotomists collected whole blood, serum and a nasopharyngeal or oropharyngeal swab from each participant. Over an approximately two-month period, participants in the prospective study had the option of providing additional blood draws and questionnaires. Before DNA extraction, blood samples from the prospective study were shipped at room temperature or frozen.

Specimen: PBMCs or T cells enriched from blood (not recorded which). Here the chain combines TRBV5-1 and TRBJ1-1, with no D gene named confidently. The receptor was isolated from a woman aged 25 to 39 who had recovered from COVID-19. This receptor carries the CDR3 CASSLITANTEAFF. The base sequence is TGCGCCAGCAGCCTGATCACAGCGAACACTGAAGCTTTCTTT.